This is a list of T cell receptor beta chains from one sample in a study of PD-1 blockade in classical Hodgkin lymphoma. The method was immunoSEQ multiplex PCR; TCRdb's version includes in-frame clones alone and lacks a portion of them. The sample includes approximately 89,000 clones, 83% of them seen just once. The specimen comprised peripheral blood mononuclear cells (PBMCs), sampled before the fourth cycle of nivolumab. Source of these receptors: a human donor with classical Hodgkin lymphoma. Both conserved end residues are part of each CDR3. Fields, in order: J gene, D gene, V gene, CDR3 protein. D genes are given only for firm matches.

TRBJ1-1,TRBD1,TRBV5-1,CASSAQGARGTEAFF
TRBJ2-4,TRBD1,TRBV18,CASSPDRGQNIQYF
TRBJ2-4,.,TRBV15,CATSRDQGDRTKNIQYF
TRBJ1-5,TRBD1,TRBV27,CASSSSPPGTGVSNQPQHF
TRBJ1-1,.,TRBV5-8,CASSLDKNTEAFF
TRBJ2-1,TRBD2,TRBV5-4,CASSLASGSSNEQFF
TRBJ2-1,.,TRBV28,CASSLESRAGYNEQFF
TRBJ2-7,.,TRBV11-2,CASSPGLTPIGEQYF
TRBJ2-2,.,TRBV6-5,CASRRTSTGELFF
TRBJ2-2,TRBD1,TRBV4-2,CASSQDRGQGNTGELFF
TRBJ2-7,TRBD2,TRBV4-1,CASSLTGTSGRTYEQYF
TRBJ2-3,TRBD2,TRBV7-9,CAHEGLAGPDTQYF
TRBJ1-3,.,TRBV5-1,CASSTDPGTGNTIYF
TRBJ2-1,.,TRBV27,CASMSVLDNEQFF
TRBJ2-7,.,TRBV19,CASSIAQGRQYF
TRBJ2-7,.,TRBV19,CASSPSGLVTYEQYF
TRBJ2-1,TRBD2,TRBV19,CASSSPWTSGYNEQFF
TRBJ2-7,TRBD1,TRBV10-3,CAIRPRDRDEQYF
TRBJ2-7,TRBD2,TRBV27,CASSLLARLALNEQYF
TRBJ2-1,TRBD2,TRBV7-2,CASAGLAGGLYNEQFF
TRBJ2-6,.,TRBV30,CACSDGPRSGANVLTF
TRBJ2-1,TRBD2,TRBV4-2,CASSLAGVLNEQFF
TRBJ1-1,TRBD1,TRBV15,CATSKAGTGGFTEAFF
TRBJ2-5,TRBD2,TRBV15,CATSNPGLAGVEETQYF
TRBJ2-1,.,TRBV2,CASSEAGVGGHEQFF
TRBJ2-1,.,TRBV10-3,CAISGGGYNEQFF
TRBJ1-5,.,TRBV5-6,CASSLQGAGNQPQHF
TRBJ2-3,.,TRBV9,CASSVRPGTDTQYF
TRBJ2-1,.,TRBV18,CASSPPAGTYNEQFF
TRBJ2-7,.,TRBV9,CASSVSGSGEQYF
TRBJ2-1,TRBD2,TRBV29-1,CSVDPPSGPFLYNEQFF
TRBJ2-1,TRBD2,TRBV5-1,CASSLKLAAGGPGIAGEQFF
TRBJ2-2,.,TRBV20-1,CSVRAGELFF
TRBJ2-3,TRBD2,TRBV28,CASSRLAGNTQYF
TRBJ1-1,.,TRBV28,CASSLSLSGNTEAFF
TRBJ2-1,.,TRBV13,CASSLYQRPEQFF
TRBJ2-5,TRBD2,TRBV5-1,CASSLTKTSGKETQYF
TRBJ1-1,.,TRBV29-1,CSAGGGNTEAFF
TRBJ2-5,TRBD2,TRBV10-3,CASRPGGIETQYF
TRBJ2-7,TRBD1,TRBV18,CASSPGTGPPSGPLWDEQYF
TRBJ1-1,TRBD1,TRBV5-1,CASGTGEETEAFF
TRBJ2-7,TRBD2,TRBV19,CASSPRLAHSYEQYF
TRBJ2-5,.,TRBV11-2,CASSYDPVETQYF
TRBJ1-3,.,TRBV7-8,CASSLVGRVLDTIYF
TRBJ2-1,.,TRBV15,CATSRGVPGNEQFF
TRBJ2-2,TRBD1,TRBV4-1,CASSQVGGELTGELFF
TRBJ2-5,TRBD2,TRBV30,CAWSHLAGGRETQYF
TRBJ2-2,TRBD2,TRBV2,CASTGLAGYTGELFF
TRBJ2-7,.,TRBV5-8,CASSYLPGQSYEQYF
TRBJ2-6,.,TRBV12-2,CASRSTSGSSLDAGANVLTF
TRBJ2-7,.,TRBV7-7,CASPPDRLGEQYF
TRBJ1-3,.,TRBV30,CAWSAVTGNTIYF
TRBJ2-7,.,TRBV5-1,CASSPLQGSGEQYF